The 16 T cell receptor beta chains given below trace back to one sample, sequenced in a study of CD8+CD57+ T cells in acquired aplastic anemia (dated 2018 in TCRdb). The reads were generated on an Illumina HiSeq 2000. TCR beta VDJ combination and CDR3 sequence profiling used genomic DNA as the template. TCRdb trimmed the raw reads at Q25, called clones with MiXCR and kept productive beta chains. Here each entry gathers all rows of one CDR3 protein and keeps the most common genes and DNA. Present in this sample are tens of thousands of distinct CDR3 sequences, roughly two thirds of which were seen just once. The top ten clones comprise approximately 81% of the sample. Patients chosen for sequencing had shown expansion of CD8+CD57+ cells by flow cytometry. Material for sequencing was sorted CD4+, CD8+, or CD8+CD57+ T cells (not recorded which) from PBMCs. These TCRs come from a human donor with aplastic anemia.

In its sample, this clonotype was seen a few times. This chain links TRBV7-2 with TRBJ1-1, with D possibly TRBD1 on 6 matching bases. This CDR3 region has 13 residues. Germline CDR1 SGHTA, CDR2 FQGNSA. V lost 5 bases, J lost 1 base, and 8 bases lay in between. The CDR3 region has the DNA TGTGCCAGCAGCCAGGACAGGAACACTGAAGCTTTCTTT. This sequence encodes CASSQDRNTEAFF.

The gene calls are TRBV14 and TRBJ1-2; D call uncertain. Germline V gene sequence: CDR1 SGHDN, CDR2 FVKESK. The CDR3 is 13 amino acids. V was cut by 2 bases and J by 6 bases, with 10 bases left in between. CDR3 loop: CASSQIGLDGYTF. The CDR3 DNA follows: TGTGCCAGCAGCCAAATAGGGCTTGATGGCTACACCTTC.

V is TRBV5-1 and J is TRBJ1-6; D unclear. Germline CDR1 is SGHRS and CDR2 is YFSETQ. The CDR3 totals 15 residues. V was clipped by 4 bases and J by 3 bases, with 11 bases between them. The CDR3 protein is CASSPGVDYNSPLHF. The CDR3, as DNA: TGCGCCAGCAGCCCTGGGGTCGACTATAATTCACCCCTCCACTTT.

V gene TRBV9 combines with J gene TRBJ2-2; D uncertain. Germline lookup yields CDR1 SGDLS and CDR2 YYNGEE. The CDR3 has 12 amino acids. V lost 3 bases and J lost 6, with 6 bases in between. The CDR3, as DNA: TGTGCCAGCAGCGCCTACCCCGGGGAGCTGTTTTTT. Translated: CASSAYPGELFF. The whole variable domain, remainder taken from reference TRBV9 and TRBJ2-2, is DSGVTQTPKHLITATGQRVTLRCSPRSGDLSVYWYQQSLDQGLQFLIQYYNGEERAKGNILERFSAQQFPDLHSELNLSSLELGDSALYFCASSAYPGELFFGEGSRLTVL.

The chain links TRBV19 to TRBJ2-1; 9 nucleotides agree with TRBD1. The trim removed 6 bases at V and 2 bases at J, leaving 5 bases unmatched. The CDR3 runs to 15 residues. The germline V gene has CDR1 LNHDA and CDR2 SQIVND (reference sequence). The CDR3 DNA reads as TGTGCCAGTAGGGGACAGGGCGGTACCTACAATGAGCAGTTCTTC. Its protein product is CASRGQGGTYNEQFF.

The J gene is TRBJ2-1, the V gene TRBV11-1, with D possibly TRBD2 on 6 matching bases. The CDR3 consists of 16 residues. Germline values: CDR1 SGHAT, CDR2 FQDESV (reference sequence). Trimming left V 6 bases short and J 5 bases short, with 20 bases between. DNA of the CDR3: TGTGCCAGCAGTTTAAGATTGACTAGTTTGCACAATGAGCAGTTCTTC. Protein: CASSLRLTSLHNEQFF.

The chain combines TRBV5-8 with TRBJ1-5, with D unresolved. CDR1 SGHTS and CDR2 YDEGEE come from the germline V gene. The length of the CDR3 is 12 residues. V was pared by 5 bases and J by 5 bases, with 8 bases between. CDR3 DNA sequence: TGTGCCAGCAGTACGCAGGATCAGCCCCAGCATTTT. As protein: CASSTQDQPQHF.

CDR3 in amino acids: CARPGEDREQYF. The CDR3 DNA sequence: TGCGCCAGGCCAGGGGAGGATCGCGAGCAGTACTTC. This chain joins TRBV5-1 and TRBJ2-7; either TRBD1 or TRBD2 may fit D (6 bases each). This CDR3 has 12 residues. Per the germline V gene, CDR1 is SGHRS and CDR2 is YFSETQ. The V end was cut by 8 bases, the J end by 6 bases, with 15 bases between.

The J gene is TRBJ2-7, the V gene TRBV5-4; 11 bases are a match to TRBD2. CDR3 length: 15 residues. The germline V gene has CDR1 SGHNT and CDR2 YYREEE (reference sequence). Trimming took 4 bases from V and 2 from J; bases not matched to a gene: 5. The CDR3, as DNA: TGTGCCAGCAGCGTCGAACTAGCGGGGGCCTACGAGCAGTACTTC. Protein product: CASSVELAGAYEQYF.

The table lists this clonotype with a few counts. This rearrangement joins TRBV10-3 to TRBJ1-5, with 8 bases lining up with TRBD1. CDR3 length: 14 residues. Losses at the gene ends were 4 bases for V and 1 base for J; bases not matched to a gene: 0. Germline CDR1 is ENHRY and CDR2 is SYGVKD. CDR3 in amino acids: CAISGTGSNQPQHF. CDR3 nucleotides: TGTGCCATCAGTGGGACAGGGAGCAATCAGCCCCAGCATTTT.

The CDR3 region is CASSAMTSGSSGELFF. In DNA form, the CDR3 reads TGTGCCAGCAGCGCCATGACTAGCGGGAGCTCCGGGGAGCTGTTTTTT. The rearrangement joins TRBV9 to TRBJ2-2, with TRBD2 matching 12 bases. In germline, CDR1 is SGDLS, CDR2 YYNGEE. V lost 3 bases and J lost 6; bases outside the gene matches: 6. The CDR3 covers 16 residues.

This rearrangement joins TRBV7-8 to TRBJ1-5, with D unresolved. CDR3 size: 16 residues. V lost 1 base and J 0 bases, leaving 10 bases between the germline ends. Germline CDR1 and CDR2: SGHVS and FQNEAQ. CDR3 in DNA: TGTGCCAGCAGCTTAGACTCGGGATCTAGCAATCAGCCCCAGCATTTT. Its translation: CASSLDSGSSNQPQHF.

This clonotype came up once. The chain uses TRBV2 and TRBJ2-3, with D maybe TRBD2 (6 bases). Germline V gives CDR1 SNHLY, CDR2 FYNNEI. CDR3 length: 12 amino acids. Trimming shortened V by 8 bases and J by 4 bases, and 10 bases separated the two germline ends. The CDR3 sequence is CASASVSDTQYF. The CDR3 DNA reads TGTGCCAGCGCTAGCGTGTCAGATACGCAGTATTTT.

The rearrangement links TRBV2 to TRBJ2-5, with D maybe TRBD2 (5 bases). The CDR3 loop spans 12 amino acids. From germline, CDR1 is SNHLY and CDR2 FYNNEI. Deletions cut 11 bases from V and 2 bases from J, with 12 bases between. The CDR3 region is CAVLSGQETQYF. CDR3 sequence (DNA): TGTGCCGTTCTATCGGGACAAGAGACCCAGTACTTC. The full variable domain, rest sourced from reference TRBV2 and TRBJ2-5, is EPEVTQTPSHQVTQMGQEVILRCVPISNHLYFYWYRQILGQKVEFLVSFYNNEISEKSEIFDDQFSVERPDGSNFTLKIRSTKLEDSAMYFCAVLSGQETQYFGPGTRLLVL.

With regard to this clonotype: This could be a read error, since a much larger clone is one nucleotide away. The genes are TRBV7-9 and TRBJ2-7; D is unclear. The CDR3 loop spans 11 amino acids. Between the trimmed V and J ends, which lost 5 bases and 2 bases, there was a span of 4 bases. CDR1 SEHNR and CDR2 FQNEAQ come from the germline V gene (reference sequence). The DNA for the CDR3 is TGTGCCAGCAGCGTAACCTACGAGCAGTACTTC. Translating gives CASSVTYEQYF.

The chain uses TRBV5-1 and TRBJ2-7; TRBD2 agrees at 10 bases. V lost 3 bases and J lost 9; bases outside the gene matches: 9. The germline CDR1 and CDR2 sequences are SGHRS and YFSETQ. This CDR3 is 14 amino acids long. CDR3 DNA: TGCGCCAGCAGCTCAGAGCGGGGGGGCTCTGGGCAGTACTTC. This codes for CASSSERGGSGQYF.